The source of this T cell receptor (beta chain) is a study of CD8+ T cells in alopecia areata. Treatment reported: oral pan-JAK inhibitor, 5-10 mg twice daily. Study results and caveats: Persistence of many expanded lesional clones was seen in scalp and blood during tofacitinib.

A note on this clone: Its cognate antigen is unknown.

cDNA reverse transcribed from extracted RNA served as the sequencing template. Clones were sequenced by immunoSEQ multiplex PCR, and TCRdb holds only the in-frame ones, with some missing. The table records under 350,000 clones, roughly 64% of them present only once. This CDR3 has 21 residues. Trimming removed 0 bases from V and 3 bases from J; junction bases left unmatched: 21. CDR1 is LGHNA, CDR2 YSLEER, per germline. This clonotype originated in a human donor with alopecia areata. J is TRBJ2-5 and V is TRBV4-3; TRBD1 aligns across 8 bases. The sequencing used CD4+ T cells sorted from blood, collected at week 24, from a patient treated with tofacitinib. The DNA for the CDR3 is TGCGCCAGCAGCCAAGATGCCCTCGGCCCTTTTAAAGGACAGGGAGAAGAGACCCAGTACTTC. This gives the protein CASSQDALGPFKGQGEETQYF.